The following is a T cell receptor (beta chain) sequence with its context. A much larger clone is a single base away; this may be a read error. This entry belongs to a study of molecular identifiers for immune sequencing clone quantification. With listed TCR primers and previously described methods, bulk TCR libraries were prepared. In TCRdb, the PCR reads were re-called with MiXCR into one record per CDR3 protein. The sample holds some 580,000 distinct CDR3 sequences, about 25% seen once. Sorted inputs of 20,000 to 1,000,000 cells, with 10%, 30% or 50% RNA, yielded naive CD8 libraries. Naive CD8 T cells, phenotype CD8+CD4-CCR7+CD45RA+, were sorted. Germline loops: CDR1 SEHNR, CDR2 FQNEAQ (reference sequence). V was trimmed by 5 bases and J by 7 bases, leaving 15 bases between them. CDR3 length equals 13 residues.

Sequenced material: naive CD8+ T cells from blood, with Jurkat cell RNA spiked in. Subset specified: FACS-sorted CD8+CD4-CCR7+CD45RA+ naive T cells. This TCR derives from a human donor in good health. Some libraries in this study had Jurkat cell RNA spiked in. The V gene is TRBV7-9, the J gene TRBJ2-7; no definite D call. CDR3 bases: TGTGCCAGCAGCATTTCTGGCCCCGTGGAGCAGTACTTC. Amino acids: CASSISGPVEQYF.